The 7 T cell receptor beta chains below all came from one sample that was sequenced in a study of cytomegalovirus exposure and HLA in healthy donors. Here immunoSEQ multiplex PCR was the method, and the copy in TCRdb shows in-frame clones only, minus some. The data contain some 120,000 clones, roughly nine tenths of them seen just once; the ten biggest clones take up around 1.2%. Input material: PBMCs. The receptor source for this set is a young woman in good health and CMV-seronegative.

The chain carries TRBV2 and TRBJ1-2, with D perhaps matching TRBD1 (5 bases). Germline CDR1 is SNHLY and CDR2 is FYNNEI. With 7 bases removed from V and 8 bases from J, the gap between germline ends came to 17 bases. This CDR3 is built from 13 residues. The CDR3 sequence is CASKDTSSGGYTF. CDR3 bases: TGTGCCAGCAAGGACACGTCCTCCGGGGGCTACACCTTC.

This chain joins TRBV2 and TRBJ2-1; D is unclear. Trimming took off 2 bases at V and 4 bases at J, with 6 bases between the two ends. The CDR3 totals 13 residues. CDR1 and CDR2 from the germline V gene are SNHLY and FYNNEI. The CDR3 bases are TGTGCCAGCAGTGAATTGTCGTACAATGAGCAGTTCTTC. Protein product: CASSELSYNEQFF.

This rearrangement joins TRBV2 to TRBJ1-5; 8 positions match TRBD1. The length of the CDR3 is 13 residues. Unmatched junction bases numbered 5, after V lost 7 bases and J lost 6 bases. Germline V gene lookup returns CDR1 SNHLY and CDR2 FYNNEI. CDR3 loop: CASTWDRSQPQHF. The CDR3, as DNA: TGTGCCAGCACCTGGGACAGGTCTCAGCCCCAGCATTTT.

This clone appeared once. The chain recombines TRBV23-1 with TRBJ1-5; 9 positions match TRBD1. TRBV23-1 belongs to the ORF category, with a function that is uncertain. The CDR3 runs to 18 residues. Trimming at V came to 6 bases and at J to 2 bases, leaving 14 bases not matched to a gene. The CDR3 DNA follows: TGCGCCAGCAGGGATCCAGAGGGGGACAGGGTAGGCAATCAGCCCCAGCATTTT. Amino acids: CASRDPEGDRVGNQPQHF.

The rearrangement links TRBV6-5 to TRBJ2-5; unclear D gene. Per the germline V gene, CDR1 is MNHEY and CDR2 is SVGAGI. The CDR3 runs to 12 residues. Trimming shortened V by 8 bases and J by 5 bases, and 12 bases separated the two germline ends. Here the CDR3 DNA reads TGTGCCAGCCACGCCACAGTCGAGACCCAGTACTTC. It is translated as CASHATVETQYF.

The chain links TRBV6-1 to TRBJ1-5; 8 bases map to TRBD1. The CDR3 loop spans 14 amino acids. Germline lookup yields CDR1 MNHNS and CDR2 SASEGT. V lost 8 bases, J lost 1 base, and 4 bases stayed unmatched. The CDR3 loop reads CASRQGYSNQPQHF. CDR3 nucleotide sequence: TGTGCCAGCCGACAGGGGTACAGCAATCAGCCCCAGCATTTT.

This clone appeared once. V gene TRBV13 combines with J gene TRBJ2-2; no reliable D call. The CDR3 runs to 15 residues. Per the germline V gene, CDR1 is PRHDT and CDR2 is FYEKMQ (reference sequence). V lost 4 bases, J lost 6 bases, and 15 bases lay in between. In DNA, the CDR3 is TGTGCCAGCAGCTCCCCCGGAGCGAAGGCCGGGGAGCTGTTTTTT. Encoded protein: CASSSPGAKAGELFF. Based on the CDR3 plus reference TRBV13 and TRBJ2-2, the full variable domain is AAGVIQSPRHLIKEKRETATLKCYPIPRHDTVYWYQQGPGQDPQFLISFYEKMQSDKGSIPDRFSAQQFSDYHSELNMSSLELGDSALYFCASSSPGAKAGELFFGEGSRLTVL.